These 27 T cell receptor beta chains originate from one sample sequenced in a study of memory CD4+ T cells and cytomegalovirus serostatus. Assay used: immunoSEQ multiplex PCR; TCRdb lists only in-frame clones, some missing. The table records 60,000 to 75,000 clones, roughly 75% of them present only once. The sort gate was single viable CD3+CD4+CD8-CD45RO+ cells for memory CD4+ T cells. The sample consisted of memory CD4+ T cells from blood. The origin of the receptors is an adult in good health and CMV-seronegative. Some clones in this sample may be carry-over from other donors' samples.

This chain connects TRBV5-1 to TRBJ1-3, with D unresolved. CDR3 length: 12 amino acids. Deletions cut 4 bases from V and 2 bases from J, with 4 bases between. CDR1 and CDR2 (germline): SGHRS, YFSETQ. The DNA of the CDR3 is TGCGCCAGCAGCGCACCTGGAAACACCATATATTTT. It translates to CASSAPGNTIYF.

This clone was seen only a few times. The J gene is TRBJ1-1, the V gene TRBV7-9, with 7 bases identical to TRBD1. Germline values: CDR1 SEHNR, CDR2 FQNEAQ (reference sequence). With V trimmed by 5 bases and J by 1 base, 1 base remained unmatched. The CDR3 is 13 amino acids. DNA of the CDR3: TGTGCCAGCAGCCGACAGGGGAACACTGAAGCTTTCTTT. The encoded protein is CASSRQGNTEAFF.

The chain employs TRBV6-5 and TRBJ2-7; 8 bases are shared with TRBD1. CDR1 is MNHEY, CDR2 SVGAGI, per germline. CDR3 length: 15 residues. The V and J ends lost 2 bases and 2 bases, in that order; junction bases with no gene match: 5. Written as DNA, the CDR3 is TGTGCCAGCAGTTACACGACAGGGGAGGCCTACGAGCAGTACTTC. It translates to CASSYTTGEAYEQYF.

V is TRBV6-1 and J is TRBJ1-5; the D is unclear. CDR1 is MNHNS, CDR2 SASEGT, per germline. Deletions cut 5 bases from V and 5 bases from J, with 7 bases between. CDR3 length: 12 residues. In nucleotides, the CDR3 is TGTGCCAGCAGTACAGAGTATCAGCCCCAGCATTTT. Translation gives CASSTEYQPQHF.

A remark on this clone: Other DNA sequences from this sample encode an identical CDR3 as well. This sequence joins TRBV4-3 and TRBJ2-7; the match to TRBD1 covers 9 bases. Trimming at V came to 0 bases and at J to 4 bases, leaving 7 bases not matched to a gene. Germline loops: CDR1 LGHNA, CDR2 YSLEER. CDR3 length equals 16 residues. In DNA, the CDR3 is TGCGCCAGCAGCCAAGAGCCGGGACAGGGCGGTTACGAGCAGTACTTC. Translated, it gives CASSQEPGQGGYEQYF.

CDR3 DNA sequence: TGTGCCAGCAGCCCTTGGACTAGCGGGACCTACAATGAGCAGTTCTTC. Its translation is CASSPWTSGTYNEQFF. The chain has TRBV7-2 and TRBJ2-1, with TRBD2 identical over 12 bases. The V segment lost 5 bases and the J segment 2 bases; nucleotides outside the gene matches: 4. The V gene's germline CDR1 is SGHTA and CDR2 FQGNSA. The CDR3 length is 16 residues.

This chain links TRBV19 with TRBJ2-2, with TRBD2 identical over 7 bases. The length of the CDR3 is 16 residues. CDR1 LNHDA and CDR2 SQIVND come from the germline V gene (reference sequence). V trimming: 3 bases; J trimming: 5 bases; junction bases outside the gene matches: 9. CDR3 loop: CASSMGKREWTGELFF. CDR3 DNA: TGTGCCAGTAGTATGGGAAAGCGGGAATGGACCGGGGAGCTGTTTTTT.

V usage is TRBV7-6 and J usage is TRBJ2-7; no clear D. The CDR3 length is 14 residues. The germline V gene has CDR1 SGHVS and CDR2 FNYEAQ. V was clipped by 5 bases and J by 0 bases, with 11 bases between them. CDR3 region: CASSPSENSYEQYF. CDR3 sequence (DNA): TGTGCCAGCAGCCCTTCCGAGAACTCCTACGAGCAGTACTTC.

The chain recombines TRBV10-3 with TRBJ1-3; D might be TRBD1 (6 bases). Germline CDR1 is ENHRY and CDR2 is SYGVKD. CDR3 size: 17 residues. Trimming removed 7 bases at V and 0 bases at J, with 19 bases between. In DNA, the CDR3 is TGTGCCATCAAGAGGGGGACCACAACATTCTCTGGAAACACCATATATTTT. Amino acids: CAIKRGTTTFSGNTIYF.

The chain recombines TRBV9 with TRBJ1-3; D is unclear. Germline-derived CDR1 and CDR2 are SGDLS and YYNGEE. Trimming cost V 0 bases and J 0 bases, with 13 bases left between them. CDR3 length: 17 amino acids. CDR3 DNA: TGTGCCAGCAGCGTAGCGCCATACCAGAGCTCTGGAAACACCATATATTTT. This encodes CASSVAPYQSSGNTIYF.

CDR3 sequence (DNA): TGTGCCAGCACCGATTTAGCCAAAAACATTCAGTACTTC. Amino acids: CASTDLAKNIQYF. V and J are TRBV28 and TRBJ2-4; D gene ambiguous. With 7 bases removed from V and 0 bases from J, the gap between germline ends came to 7 bases. Germline CDR1 is MDHEN and CDR2 is SYDVKM. CDR3 length equals 13 residues.

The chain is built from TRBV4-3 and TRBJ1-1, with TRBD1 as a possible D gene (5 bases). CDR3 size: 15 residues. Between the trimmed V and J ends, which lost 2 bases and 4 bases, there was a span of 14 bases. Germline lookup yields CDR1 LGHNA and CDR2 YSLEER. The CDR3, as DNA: TGCGCCAGCAGCCAACATTCGGGGGTCCTCACTGAAGCTTTCTTT. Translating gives CASSQHSGVLTEAFF.

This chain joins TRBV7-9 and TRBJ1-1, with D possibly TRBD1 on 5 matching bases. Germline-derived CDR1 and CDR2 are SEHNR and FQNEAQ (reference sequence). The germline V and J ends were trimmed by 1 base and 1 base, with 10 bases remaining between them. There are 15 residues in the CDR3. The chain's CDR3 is CASSLGTGPNTEAFF. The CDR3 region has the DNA TGTGCCAGCAGCTTAGGGACGGGACCGAACACTGAAGCTTTCTTT.

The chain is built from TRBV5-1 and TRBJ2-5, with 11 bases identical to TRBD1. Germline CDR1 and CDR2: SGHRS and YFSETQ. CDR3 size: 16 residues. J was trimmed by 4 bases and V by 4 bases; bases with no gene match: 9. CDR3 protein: CASSTGQGATVETQYF. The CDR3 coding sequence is TGCGCCAGCAGCACAGGACAGGGGGCTACGGTAGAGACCCAGTACTTC.

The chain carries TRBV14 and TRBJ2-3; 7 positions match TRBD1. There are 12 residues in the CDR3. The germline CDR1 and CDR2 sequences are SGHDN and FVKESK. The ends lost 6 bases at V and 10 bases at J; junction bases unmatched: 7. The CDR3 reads CASSLGQAPQYF. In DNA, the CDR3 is TGTGCCAGCAGTTTAGGACAGGCGCCGCAGTATTTT. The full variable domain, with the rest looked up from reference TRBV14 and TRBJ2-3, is EAGVTQFPSHSVIEKGQTVTLRCDPISGHDNLYWYRRVMGKEIKFLLHFVKESKQDESGMPNNRFLAERTGGTYSTLKVQPAELEDSGVYFCASSLGQAPQYFGPGTRLTVL.

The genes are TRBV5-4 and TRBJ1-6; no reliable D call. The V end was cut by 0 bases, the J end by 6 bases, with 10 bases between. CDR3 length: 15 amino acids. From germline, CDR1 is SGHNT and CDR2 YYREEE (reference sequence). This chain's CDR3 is CASSLDISRNSPLHF. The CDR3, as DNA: TGTGCCAGCAGCTTGGACATATCCCGTAATTCACCCCTCCACTTT.

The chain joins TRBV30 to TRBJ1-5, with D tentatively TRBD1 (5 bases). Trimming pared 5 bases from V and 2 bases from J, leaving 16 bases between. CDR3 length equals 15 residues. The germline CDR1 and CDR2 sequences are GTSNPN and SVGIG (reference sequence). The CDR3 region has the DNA TGTGCCTGGGCTCAGGGAGGTGAGGGCAATCAGCCCCAGCATTTT. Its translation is CAWAQGGEGNQPQHF. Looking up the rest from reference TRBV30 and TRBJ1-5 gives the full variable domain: SQTIHQWPATLVQPVGSPLSLECTVEGTSNPNLYWYRQAAGRGLQLLFYSVGIGQISSEVPQNLSASRPQDRQFILSSKKLLLSDSGFYLCAWAQGGEGNQPQHFGDGTRLSIL.

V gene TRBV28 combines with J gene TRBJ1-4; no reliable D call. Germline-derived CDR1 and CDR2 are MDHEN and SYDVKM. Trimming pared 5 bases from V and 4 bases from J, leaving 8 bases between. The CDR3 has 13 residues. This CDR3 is CASSRSLNEKLFF. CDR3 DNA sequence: TGTGCCAGCAGTCGCAGTCTTAATGAAAAACTGTTTTTT.

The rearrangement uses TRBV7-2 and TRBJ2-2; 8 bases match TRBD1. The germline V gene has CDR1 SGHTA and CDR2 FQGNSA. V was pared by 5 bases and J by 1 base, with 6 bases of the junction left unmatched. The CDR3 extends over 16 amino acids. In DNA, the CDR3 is TGTGCCAGCAGCCGACAGGGGAGGCTGAACACCGGGGAGCTGTTTTTT. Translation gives CASSRQGRLNTGELFF.

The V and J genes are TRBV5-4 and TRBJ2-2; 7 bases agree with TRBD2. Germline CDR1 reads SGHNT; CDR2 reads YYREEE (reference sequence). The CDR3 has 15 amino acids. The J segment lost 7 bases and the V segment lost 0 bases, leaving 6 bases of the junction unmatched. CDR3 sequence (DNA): TGTGCCAGCAGCTTGGACGGGGGGTTTGGCGGGGAGCTGTTTTTT. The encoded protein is CASSLDGGFGGELFF. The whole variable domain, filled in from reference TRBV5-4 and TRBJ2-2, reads ETGVTQSPTHLIKTRGQQVTLRCSSQSGHNTVSWYQQALGQGPQFIFQYYREEENGRGNFPPRFSGLQFPNYSSELNVNALELDDSALYLCASSLDGGFGGELFFGEGSRLTVL.

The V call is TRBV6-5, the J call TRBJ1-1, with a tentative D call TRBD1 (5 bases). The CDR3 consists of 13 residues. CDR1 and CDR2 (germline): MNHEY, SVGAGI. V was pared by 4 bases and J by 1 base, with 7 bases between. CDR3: CASSWGRNTEAFF. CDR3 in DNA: TGTGCCAGCAGTTGGGGACGGAACACTGAAGCTTTCTTT.

Written as DNA, the CDR3 is TGCGCCAGCAGCCAAGGGGCCAAGGGGAACTATGGCTACACCTTC. Protein sequence: CASSQGAKGNYGYTF. The J gene is TRBJ1-2, the V gene TRBV4-1; a weak D match, TRBD1 (5 bases). V lost 1 base and J 2 bases, leaving 11 bases between the germline ends. This CDR3 region has 15 residues. The germline V gene encodes CDR1 MGHRA and CDR2 YSYEKL.

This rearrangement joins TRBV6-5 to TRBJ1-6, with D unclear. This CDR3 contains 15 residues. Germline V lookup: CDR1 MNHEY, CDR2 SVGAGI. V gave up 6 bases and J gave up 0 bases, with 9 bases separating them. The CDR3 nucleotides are TGTGCCAGCAGACACAAGAGCTCCTATAATTCACCCCTCCACTTT. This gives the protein CASRHKSSYNSPLHF.

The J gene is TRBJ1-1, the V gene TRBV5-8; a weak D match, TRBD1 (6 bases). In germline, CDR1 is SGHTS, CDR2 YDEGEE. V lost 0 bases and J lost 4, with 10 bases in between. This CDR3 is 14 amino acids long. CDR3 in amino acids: CASSLDRVITEAFF. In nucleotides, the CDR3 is TGTGCCAGCAGCTTGGACAGGGTAATCACTGAAGCTTTCTTT.

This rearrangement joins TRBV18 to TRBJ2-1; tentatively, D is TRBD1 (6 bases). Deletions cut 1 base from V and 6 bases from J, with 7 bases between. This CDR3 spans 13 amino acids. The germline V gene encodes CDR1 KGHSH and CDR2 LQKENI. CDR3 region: CASSPQGVNEQFF. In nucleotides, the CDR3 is TGTGCCAGCTCACCACAGGGGGTCAATGAGCAGTTCTTC.

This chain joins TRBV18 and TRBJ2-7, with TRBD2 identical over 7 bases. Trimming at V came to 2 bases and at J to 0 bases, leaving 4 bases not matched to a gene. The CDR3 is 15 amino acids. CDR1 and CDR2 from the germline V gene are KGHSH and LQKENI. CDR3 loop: CASSPAGTTSYEQYF. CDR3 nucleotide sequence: TGTGCCAGCTCACCAGCGGGGACTACCTCCTACGAGCAGTACTTC.

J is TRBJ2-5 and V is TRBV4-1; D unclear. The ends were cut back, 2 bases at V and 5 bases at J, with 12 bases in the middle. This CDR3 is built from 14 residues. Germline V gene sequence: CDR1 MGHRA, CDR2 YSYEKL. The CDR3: CASSQKGLRETQYF. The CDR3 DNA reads TGCGCCAGCAGCCAAAAGGGCCTTCGGGAGACCCAGTACTTC.